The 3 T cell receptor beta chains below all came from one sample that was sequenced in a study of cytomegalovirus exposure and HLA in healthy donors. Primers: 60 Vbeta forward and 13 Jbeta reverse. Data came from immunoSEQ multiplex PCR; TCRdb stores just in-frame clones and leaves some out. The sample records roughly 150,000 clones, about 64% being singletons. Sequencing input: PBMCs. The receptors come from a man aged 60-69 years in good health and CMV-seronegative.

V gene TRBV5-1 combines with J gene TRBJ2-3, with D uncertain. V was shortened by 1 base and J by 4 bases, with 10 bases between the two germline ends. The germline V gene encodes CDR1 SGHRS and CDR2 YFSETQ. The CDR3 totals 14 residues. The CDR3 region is CASSLRLSADTQYF. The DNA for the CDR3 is TGCGCCAGCAGCTTGAGGTTGAGCGCAGATACGCAGTATTTT.

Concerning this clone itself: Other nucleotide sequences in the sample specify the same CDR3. In DNA, the CDR3 is TGTGCCAGCAGCGTAGGAGGGAGCGAGATTAGGAGGGAGCTGTTTTTT. The encoded protein is CASSVGGSEIRRELFF. The J gene is TRBJ2-2, the V gene TRBV9; weak D call: TRBD2 (5 bases). V lost 0 bases, J lost 9 bases, and 18 bases lay in between. CDR1 and CDR2 from the germline V gene are SGDLS and YYNGEE. The CDR3 is 16 residues long.

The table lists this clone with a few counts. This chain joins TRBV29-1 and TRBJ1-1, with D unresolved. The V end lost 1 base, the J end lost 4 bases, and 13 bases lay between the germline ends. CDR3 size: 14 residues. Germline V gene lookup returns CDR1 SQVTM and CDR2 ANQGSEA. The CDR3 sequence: CSVEAAVKGTEAFF. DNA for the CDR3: TGCAGCGTTGAAGCAGCGGTGAAGGGCACTGAAGCTTTCTTT.